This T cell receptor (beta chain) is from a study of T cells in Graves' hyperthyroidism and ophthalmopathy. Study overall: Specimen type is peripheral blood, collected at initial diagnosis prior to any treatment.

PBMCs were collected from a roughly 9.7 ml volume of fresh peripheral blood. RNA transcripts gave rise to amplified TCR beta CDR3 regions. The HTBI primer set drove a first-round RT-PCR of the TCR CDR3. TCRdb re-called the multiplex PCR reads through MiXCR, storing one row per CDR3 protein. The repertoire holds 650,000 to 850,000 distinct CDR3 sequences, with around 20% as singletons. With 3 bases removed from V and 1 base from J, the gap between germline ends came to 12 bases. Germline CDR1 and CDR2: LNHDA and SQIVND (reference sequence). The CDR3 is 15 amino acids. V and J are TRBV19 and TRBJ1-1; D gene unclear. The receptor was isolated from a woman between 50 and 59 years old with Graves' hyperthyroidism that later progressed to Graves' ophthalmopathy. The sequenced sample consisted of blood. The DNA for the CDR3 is TGTGCCAGTAGTATCCCTGCGGGGAAGAACACTGAAGCTTTCTTT. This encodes CASSIPAGKNTEAFF.